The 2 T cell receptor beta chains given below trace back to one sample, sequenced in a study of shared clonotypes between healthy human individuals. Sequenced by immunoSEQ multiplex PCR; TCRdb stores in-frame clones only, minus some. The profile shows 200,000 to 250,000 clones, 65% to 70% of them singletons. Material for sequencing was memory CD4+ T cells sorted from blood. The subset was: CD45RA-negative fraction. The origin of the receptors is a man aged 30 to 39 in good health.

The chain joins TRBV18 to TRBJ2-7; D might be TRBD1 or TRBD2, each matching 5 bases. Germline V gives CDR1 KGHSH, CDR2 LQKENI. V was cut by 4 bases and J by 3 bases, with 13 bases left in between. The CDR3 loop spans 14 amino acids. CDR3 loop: CASSQGRVRYEQYF. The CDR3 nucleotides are TGTGCCAGCTCACAGGGACGGGTTCGCTACGAGCAGTACTTC.

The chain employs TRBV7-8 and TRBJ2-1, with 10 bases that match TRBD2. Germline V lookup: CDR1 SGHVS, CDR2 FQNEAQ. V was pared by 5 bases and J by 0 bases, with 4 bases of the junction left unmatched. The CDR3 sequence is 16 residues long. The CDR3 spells CASSGASGSSYNEQFF. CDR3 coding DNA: TGTGCCAGCAGCGGGGCTAGCGGGAGCTCCTACAATGAGCAGTTCTTC.